The next 22 T cell receptor beta chains were all read from a single sample in a study of CD8+ T cells in alopecia areata. In each case, RNA was isolated and then reverse transcribed into cDNA as the sequencing template. Method: immunoSEQ multiplex PCR; TCRdb's copy keeps in-frame clones and lacks some. The table lists several thousand clones, around two thirds of them singletons. Patients with alopecia areata provided lesional scalp punch biopsies as well as peripheral blood. The source was skin, collected at week 0. The source is a human donor with alopecia areata.

This chain connects TRBV2 to TRBJ2-7; the D is unclear. The CDR3 is made up of 11 amino acids. Trimming cost V 3 bases and J 2 bases, with 2 bases left between them. Per the germline V gene, CDR1 is SNHLY and CDR2 is FYNNEI. The CDR3 loop reads CASSDPYEQYF. As DNA, the CDR3 is TGTGCCAGCAGTGACCCCTACGAGCAGTACTTC.

This clone was seen once. CDR3 amino acids: CASRITGESYEQYF. In nucleotides, the CDR3 is TGTGCCAGCAGGATTACAGGGGAGTCCTACGAGCAGTACTTC. The chain uses TRBV6-5 and TRBJ2-7, with 7 bases matching TRBD1. The CDR3 sequence is 14 residues long. Germline CDR1 is MNHEY and CDR2 is SVGAGI. V gave up 6 bases and J gave up 1 base; unmatched junction bases: 6.

This chain links TRBV4-3 with TRBJ2-1; 7 bases are shared with TRBD2. The CDR3 length is 16 residues. The J segment lost 4 bases and the V segment lost 0 bases, leaving 6 bases of the junction unmatched. The germline gives CDR1 LGHNA, CDR2 YSLEER. CDR3 coding DNA: TGCGCCAGCAGCCAAGACGGAGCGGGGTCATACAATGAGCAGTTCTTC. It is translated as CASSQDGAGSYNEQFF.

The CDR3 loop reads CASSRNRGVGEKLFF. The DNA for the CDR3 is TGTGCCAGCAGCCGAAACAGGGGGGTCGGAGAAAAACTGTTTTTT. The chain links TRBV7-8 to TRBJ1-4; TRBD1 aligns across 8 bases. V dropped 5 bases and J dropped 8; count of bases not matched to a gene: 10. This CDR3 contains 15 residues. Germline CDR1 reads SGHVS; CDR2 reads FQNEAQ. Full variable domain (missing parts from reference TRBV7-8 and TRBJ1-4): GAGVSQSPRYKVAKRGQDVALRCDPISGHVSLFWYQQALGQGPEFLTYFQNEAQLDKSGLPSDRFFAERPEGSVSTLKIQRTQQEDSAVYLCASSRNRGVGEKLFFGSGTQLSVL.

V gene TRBV7-3 combines with J gene TRBJ2-2, with TRBD1 matching over 9 bases. The junction had 9 bases not matched to a gene; V was cut back by 5 bases and J by 5 bases. CDR1 is SGHTA and CDR2 is FQGTGA in the germline V gene. The CDR3 totals 16 residues. CDR3 loop: CASSLDRGTATGELFF. The CDR3 DNA follows: TGTGCCAGCAGCCTGGACAGGGGAACGGCGACCGGGGAGCTGTTTTTT. The variable domain in full, completed from reference TRBV7-3 and TRBJ2-2, reads GAGVSQTPSNKVTEKGKYVELRCDPISGHTALYWYRQSLGQGPEFLIYFQGTGAADDSGLPNDRFFAVRPEGSVSTLKIQRTERGDSAVYLCASSLDRGTATGELFFGEGSRLTVL.

The chain couples TRBV7-8 to TRBJ1-4; no definite D call. Germline values: CDR1 SGHVS, CDR2 FQNEAQ. V gave up 1 base and J gave up 7 bases, with 16 bases separating them. This CDR3 has 16 residues. CDR3 in amino acids: CASSLGQINPSEKLFF. The CDR3 bases are TGTGCCAGCAGCTTAGGGCAAATCAATCCCAGTGAAAAACTGTTTTTT.

The chain couples TRBV7-2 to TRBJ2-5; D is unclear. CDR1 and CDR2 (germline): SGHTA, FQGNSA. Trimming took off 2 bases at V and 4 bases at J, with 8 bases between the two ends. The CDR3 sequence is 13 residues long. DNA for the CDR3: TGTGCCAGCAGCTTACAAATTAGAGAGACCCAGTACTTC. It translates to CASSLQIRETQYF.

The chain uses TRBV15 and TRBJ1-5, with D hard to call. The V end lost 1 base, the J end lost 5 bases, and 18 bases lay between the germline ends. The CDR3 sequence is 17 residues long. Per the germline V gene, CDR1 is LNHNV and CDR2 is YYDKDF (reference sequence). The CDR3 DNA is TGTGCCACCAGCAGAGGAGGGATTGAATCGTCGGATCAGCCCCAGCATTTT. Residues: CATSRGGIESSDQPQHF.

The chain carries TRBV18 and TRBJ1-2; D is possibly TRBD1 (5 bases). The CDR3 has 16 amino acids. The germline V and J ends were trimmed by 2 bases and 4 bases, with 17 bases remaining between them. CDR1 and CDR2 from the germline V gene are KGHSH and LQKENI. CDR3 protein: CASSPFYQTEFYGYTF. The CDR3 region has the DNA TGTGCCAGCTCACCATTCTATCAGACAGAATTCTATGGCTACACCTTC.

The gene calls are TRBV19 and TRBJ1-5; the D gene is possibly TRBD1 (6 bases). Deletions cut 5 bases from V and 7 bases from J, with 15 bases between. This CDR3 comprises 14 residues. From germline, CDR1 is LNHDA and CDR2 SQIVND (reference sequence). The DNA for the CDR3 is TGTGCCAGTAGTGGATCTTACAGGGCGCAGCCCCAGCATTTT. Residues: CASSGSYRAQPQHF.

This clone showed up just a few times. This sequence joins TRBV5-6 and TRBJ1-2; D remains unclear. CDR3 length equals 15 residues. Germline V gene sequence: CDR1 SGHDT, CDR2 YYEEEE. Trimming took 1 base from V and 4 from J, leaving 14 bases between them. CDR3 coding DNA: TGTGCCAGCAGCTTGATTTTTTCGGCGGTCTATGGCTACACCTTC. Translating gives CASSLIFSAVYGYTF.

The V call is TRBV7-8, the J call TRBJ1-5; D gene unclear. Germline lookup yields CDR1 SGHVS and CDR2 FQNEAQ. The ends were cut back, 2 bases at V and 3 bases at J, with 11 bases in the middle. The CDR3 is 15 amino acids. CDR3 sequence (DNA): TGTGCCAGCAGCTTATTCCGCGGGAACAATCAGCCCCAGCATTTT. The encoded protein is CASSLFRGNNQPQHF.

This clone was counted only a few times. The rearrangement uses TRBV6-6 and TRBJ1-1, with D perhaps TRBD1 (5 bases). Germline assignment: CDR1 MNHNY and CDR2 SVGAGI (reference sequence). Trimming pared 2 bases from V and 1 base from J, leaving 8 bases between. This CDR3 contains 14 residues. The CDR3 coding sequence is TGTGCCAGCAGTTACGACAGATGGAACACTGAAGCTTTCTTT. It yields the protein CASSYDRWNTEAFF.

Here the CDR3 DNA reads TGTGCCAGCTCACCATCCAGGGGGCGCGGCGGGGAGCTGTTTTTT. It encodes CASSPSRGRGGELFF. The chain is built from TRBV18 and TRBJ2-2, with 8 bases matching TRBD1. Losses at the gene ends were 2 bases for V and 7 bases for J; bases not matched to a gene: 6. The CDR3 extends over 15 amino acids. Looked up from germline, CDR1 is KGHSH and CDR2 is LQKENI.

This chain connects TRBV4-2 to TRBJ1-5; D unresolved. CDR3 size: 15 residues. Trimming stripped 0 bases from V and 0 bases from J, with 6 bases between. CDR1 and CDR2 from the germline V gene are LGHNA and YNFKEQ. This CDR3 is CASSQELYSNQPQHF. CDR3 in DNA: TGTGCCAGCAGCCAAGAACTGTATAGCAATCAGCCCCAGCATTTT.

The CDR3 is CASSEAQGPQHF. CDR3 nucleotides: TGCGCCAGCAGTGAGGCTCAGGGTCCCCAGCATTTT. The chain is built from TRBV10-1 and TRBJ1-5; a possible D gene is TRBD1 (5 bases). Germline V gene data show CDR1 as WNHNN and CDR2 as SYGVQD (reference sequence). V lost 2 bases, J lost 10 bases, and 9 bases lay in between. The CDR3 is 12 residues long.

The genes are TRBV18 and TRBJ2-5; no definite D call. There are 12 residues in the CDR3. The germline V gene encodes CDR1 KGHSH and CDR2 LQKENI. With 3 bases removed from V and 5 bases from J, the gap between germline ends came to 7 bases. CDR3 bases: TGTGCCAGCTCACCTTATGGGGAGACCCAGTACTTC. Its translation: CASSPYGETQYF. Combining the CDR3 with reference TRBV18 and TRBJ2-5 gives the whole variable domain NAGVMQNPRHLVRRRGQEARLRCSPMKGHSHVYWYRQLPEEGLKFMVYLQKENIIDESGMPKERFSAEFPKEGPSILRIQQVVRGDSAAYFCASSPYGETQYFGPGTRLLVL.

In this sample, this clone turned up once. The J gene is TRBJ2-3, the V gene TRBV18; 11 nucleotides agree with TRBD2. V lost 3 bases, J lost 4 bases, and 3 bases stayed unmatched. The CDR3 spans 15 residues. CDR1 is KGHSH, CDR2 LQKENI, per germline. In DNA form, the CDR3 reads TGTGCCAGCTCACCGACTAGCGGGGTCGCAGATACGCAGTATTTT. Encoded protein: CASSPTSGVADTQYF.

This chain connects TRBV7-2 to TRBJ1-2, with D unclear. The CDR3 contains 14 residues. CDR1 is SGHTA and CDR2 is FQGNSA in the germline V gene. The germline V and J ends were trimmed by 6 bases and 7 bases, with 18 bases remaining between them. CDR3 sequence (DNA): TGTGCCAGCAGTTCCTCGGGTGGAGGACTTGGCTACACCTTC. Its translation: CASSSSGGGLGYTF.

This chain connects TRBV15 to TRBJ1-5; 7 bases align to TRBD1. The CDR3 is made up of 20 amino acids. Unmatched junction bases numbered 21, after V lost 5 bases and J lost 2 bases. The germline gives CDR1 LNHNV, CDR2 YYDKDF (reference sequence). For the CDR3, the DNA is TGTGCCACCAGCCCAATAATGACAGGGCTCATCATCTTGGGCAATCAGCCCCAGCATTTT. Its protein is CATSPIMTGLIILGNQPQHF. The whole variable domain, remainder taken from reference TRBV15 and TRBJ1-5, is DAMVIQNPRYQVTQFGKPVTLSCSQTLNHNVMYWYQQKSSQAPKLLFHYYDKDFNNEADTPDNFQSRRPNTSFCFLDIRSPGLGDTAMYLCATSPIMTGLIILGNQPQHFGDGTRLSIL.

The table lists this clone with a few counts. V and J are TRBV10-2 and TRBJ1-5; 9 bases align to TRBD1. J gave up 4 bases and V 6 bases, and 1 base lay outside the gene matches. This CDR3 is 13 amino acids long. In germline, CDR1 is WSHSY, CDR2 SAAADI. This CDR3 reads CASRGTGNQPQHF. The CDR3, as DNA: TGCGCCAGCAGGGGGACAGGGAATCAGCCCCAGCATTTT.

V is TRBV14 and J is TRBJ1-1; 8 bases are shared with TRBD1. Germline trimming cut 4 bases from V and 6 bases from J; bases unmatched to any gene: 7. Germline CDR1 is SGHDN and CDR2 is FVKESK. The CDR3 has 14 amino acids. The CDR3 nucleotides are TGTGCCAGCAGCCTTCCGGGACAGGCGGCTGAAGCTTTCTTT. This sequence encodes CASSLPGQAAEAFF.